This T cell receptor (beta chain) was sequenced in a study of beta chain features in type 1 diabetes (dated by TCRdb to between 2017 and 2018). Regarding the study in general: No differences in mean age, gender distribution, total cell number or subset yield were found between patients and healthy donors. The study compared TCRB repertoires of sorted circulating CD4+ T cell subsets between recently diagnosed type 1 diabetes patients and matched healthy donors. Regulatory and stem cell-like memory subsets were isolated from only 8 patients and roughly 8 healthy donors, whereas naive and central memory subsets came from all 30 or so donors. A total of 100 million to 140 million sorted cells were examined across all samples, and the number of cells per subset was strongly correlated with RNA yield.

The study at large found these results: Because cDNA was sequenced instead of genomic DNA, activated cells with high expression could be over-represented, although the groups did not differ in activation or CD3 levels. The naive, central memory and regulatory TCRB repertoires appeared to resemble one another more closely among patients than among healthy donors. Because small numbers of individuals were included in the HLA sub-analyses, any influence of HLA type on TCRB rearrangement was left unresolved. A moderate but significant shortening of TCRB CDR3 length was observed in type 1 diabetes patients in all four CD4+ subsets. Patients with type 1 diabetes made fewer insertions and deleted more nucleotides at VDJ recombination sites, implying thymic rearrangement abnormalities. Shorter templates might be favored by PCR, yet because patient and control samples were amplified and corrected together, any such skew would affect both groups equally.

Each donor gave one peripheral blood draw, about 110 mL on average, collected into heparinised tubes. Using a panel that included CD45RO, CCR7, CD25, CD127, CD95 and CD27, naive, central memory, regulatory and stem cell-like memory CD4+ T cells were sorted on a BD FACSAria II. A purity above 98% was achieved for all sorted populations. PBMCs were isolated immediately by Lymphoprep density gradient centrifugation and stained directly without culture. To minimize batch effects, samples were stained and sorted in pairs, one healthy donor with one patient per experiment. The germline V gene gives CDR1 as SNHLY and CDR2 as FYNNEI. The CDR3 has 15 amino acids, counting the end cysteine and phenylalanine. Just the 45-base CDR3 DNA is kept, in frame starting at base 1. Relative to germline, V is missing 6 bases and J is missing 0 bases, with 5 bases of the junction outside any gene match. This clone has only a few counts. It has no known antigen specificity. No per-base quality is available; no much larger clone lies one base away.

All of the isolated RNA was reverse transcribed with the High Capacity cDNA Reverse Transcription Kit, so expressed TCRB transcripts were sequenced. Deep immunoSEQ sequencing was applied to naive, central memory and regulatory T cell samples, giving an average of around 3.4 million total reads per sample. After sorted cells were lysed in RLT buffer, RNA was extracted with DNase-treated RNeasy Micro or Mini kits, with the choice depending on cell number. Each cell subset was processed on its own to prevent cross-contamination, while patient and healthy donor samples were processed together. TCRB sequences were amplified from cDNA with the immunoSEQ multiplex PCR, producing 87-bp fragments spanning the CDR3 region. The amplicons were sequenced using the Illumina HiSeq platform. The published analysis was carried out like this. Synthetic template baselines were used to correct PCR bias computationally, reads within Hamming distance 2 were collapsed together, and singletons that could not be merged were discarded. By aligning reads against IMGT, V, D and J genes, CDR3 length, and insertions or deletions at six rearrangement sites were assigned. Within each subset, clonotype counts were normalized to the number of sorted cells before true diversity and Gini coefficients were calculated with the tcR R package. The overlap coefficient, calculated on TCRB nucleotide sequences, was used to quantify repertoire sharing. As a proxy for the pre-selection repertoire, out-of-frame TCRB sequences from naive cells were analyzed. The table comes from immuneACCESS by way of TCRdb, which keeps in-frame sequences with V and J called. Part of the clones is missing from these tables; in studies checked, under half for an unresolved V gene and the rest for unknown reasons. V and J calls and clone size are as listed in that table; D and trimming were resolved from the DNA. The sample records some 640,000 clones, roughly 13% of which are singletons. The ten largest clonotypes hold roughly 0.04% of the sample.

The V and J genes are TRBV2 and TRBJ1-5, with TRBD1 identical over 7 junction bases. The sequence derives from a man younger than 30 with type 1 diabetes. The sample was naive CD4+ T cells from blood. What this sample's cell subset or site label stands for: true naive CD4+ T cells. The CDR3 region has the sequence CASSGTAYSNQPQHF. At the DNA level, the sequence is TGTGCCAGCAGCGGGACAGCTTATAGCAATCAGCCCCAGCATTTT.